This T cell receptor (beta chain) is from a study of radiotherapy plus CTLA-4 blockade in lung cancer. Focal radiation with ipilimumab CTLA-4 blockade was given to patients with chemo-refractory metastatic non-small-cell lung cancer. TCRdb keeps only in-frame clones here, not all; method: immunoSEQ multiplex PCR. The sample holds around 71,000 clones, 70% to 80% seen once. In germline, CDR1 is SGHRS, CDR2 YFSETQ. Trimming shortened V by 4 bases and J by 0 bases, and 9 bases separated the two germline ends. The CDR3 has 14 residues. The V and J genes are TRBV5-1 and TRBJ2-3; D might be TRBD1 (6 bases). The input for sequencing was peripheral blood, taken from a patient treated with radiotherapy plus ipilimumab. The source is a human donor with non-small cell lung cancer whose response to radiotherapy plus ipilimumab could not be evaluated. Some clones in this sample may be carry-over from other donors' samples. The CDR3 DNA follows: TGCGCCAGCAGCCCGACAGGTAGCACAGATACGCAGTATTTT. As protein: CASSPTGSTDTQYF.